This T cell receptor beta chain stems from a study of cytomegalovirus exposure and HLA in healthy donors. Trimming cost V 8 bases and J 4 bases; bases outside gene matches: 8. The germline V gene has CDR1 SNHLY and CDR2 FYNNEI. CDR3 length: 14 amino acids. The table lists this clone with a count of one. The antigen is unknown. Both 60 Vbeta primers and 13 Jbeta primers went into the PCR. Data came from immunoSEQ multiplex PCR; TCRdb stores just in-frame clones and leaves some out. Among roughly 180,000 clones listed, 80% to 90% were seen once. Whole-study results and caveats: Specific recognition of CMV antigens was confirmed in vitro for three chains (all CMV-associated).

The clonotype comes from a woman between 18 and 29 years old in good health and CMV-seronegative. The chain is built from TRBV2 and TRBJ1-2, with 9 bases aligning to TRBD1. Sequencing was performed on PBMCs. The CDR3 here is CASRADRGTYGYTF. In DNA form, the CDR3 reads TGTGCCAGCCGCGCCGACAGGGGGACCTATGGCTACACCTTC.